These T cell receptor beta chains were read from a single sample in a study of T cell responses to AZD1222 COVID-19 vaccine. Clones were sequenced by immunoSEQ multiplex PCR, and TCRdb holds only the in-frame ones, with some missing. The data hold 150,000 to 200,000 clones, with about nine tenths observed a single time. The starting material was peripheral blood, obtained on day 0 of AZD1222 vaccination. The receptor source for this set is an adult in good health. CDR3s include the opening cysteine and the closing phenylalanine or tryptophan. A D gene is named only where the DNA matches it firmly. Size values are once, few and many counts, or a class for expanded clones, and some rows have none.

j_call: TRBJ1-4; clone_size: NA; d_call: NA; v_call: TRBV5-1; cdr3_nt: TGCGCCAGCAGCTTGGTTCCCCCGTGGGGGGAAAAACTGTTTTTT; cdr3_aa: CASSLVPPWGEKLFF
j_call: TRBJ1-2; clone_size: NA; d_call: NA; v_call: TRBV4-1; cdr3_nt: TGCGCCAGCAGCCAATATGACGGGCAGGGCGGCTACACCTTC; cdr3_aa: CASSQYDGQGGYTF
j_call: TRBJ1-6; clone_size: NA; d_call: NA; v_call: TRBV7-8; cdr3_nt: TGTGCCAGCAGCTTAGAGGGACGGAATAATTCACCCCTCCACTTT; cdr3_aa: CASSLEGRNNSPLHF
j_call: TRBJ1-2; clone_size: NA; d_call: TRBD1; v_call: TRBV18; cdr3_nt: TGTGCCAGCTCACCGGGACAGGGAATGGGTGGCTACACCTTC; cdr3_aa: CASSPGQGMGGYTF
j_call: TRBJ2-5; clone_size: NA; d_call: TRBD1; v_call: TRBV12-5; cdr3_nt: TGTGCTAGTGGGACCGGACAGGGGGTAGAGACCCAGTACTTC; cdr3_aa: CASGTGQGVETQYF
j_call: TRBJ1-5; clone_size: NA; d_call: NA; v_call: TRBV7-6; cdr3_nt: TGTGCCAGCAGCTTAGCGGGCCGGGAGGATCAGCCCCAGCATTTT; cdr3_aa: CASSLAGREDQPQHF
j_call: TRBJ1-1; clone_size: NA; d_call: NA; v_call: TRBV7-9; cdr3_nt: TGTGCCAGCAGCTTAGTGGGAAGGAACACTGAAGCTTTCTTT; cdr3_aa: CASSLVGRNTEAFF
j_call: TRBJ2-4; clone_size: NA; d_call: TRBD2; v_call: TRBV3-1/TRBV3-2; cdr3_nt: TGTGCCAGCAGCCAAGGTAGCGGGGGGGCGTACATTCAGTACTTC; cdr3_aa: CASSQGSGGAYIQYF
j_call: TRBJ2-1; clone_size: NA; d_call: NA; v_call: TRBV6-6; cdr3_nt: TGTGCCAGCAGTTACTCTCAGGCCAGCAATGAGCAGTTCTTC; cdr3_aa: CASSYSQASNEQFF
j_call: TRBJ2-3; clone_size: NA; d_call: NA; v_call: TRBV7-6; cdr3_nt: TGTGCCAGCAGCTTAGGAGCGCAGGGGAGGACAGATACGCAGTATTTT; cdr3_aa: CASSLGAQGRTDTQYF
j_call: TRBJ2-1; clone_size: NA; d_call: NA; v_call: TRBV27; cdr3_nt: TGTGCCAGCAGTTTGGCGGCGAGCTCCTACAATGAGCAGTTCTTC; cdr3_aa: CASSLAASSYNEQFF
j_call: TRBJ1-1; clone_size: NA; d_call: NA; v_call: TRBV9; cdr3_nt: TGTGCCAGCAGCGTAGAGACGGTGAACACTGAAGCTTTCTTT; cdr3_aa: CASSVETVNTEAFF
j_call: TRBJ2-3; clone_size: NA; d_call: TRBD2; v_call: TRBV6-5; cdr3_nt: TGTGCCAGCAGTTCGACTAGCGGGGGTAGTACAGATACGCAGTATTTT; cdr3_aa: CASSSTSGGSTDTQYF
j_call: TRBJ1-5; clone_size: NA; d_call: NA; v_call: TRBV29-1; cdr3_nt: TGCAGCGCAGGACAGCGAAATCAGCCCCAGCATTTT; cdr3_aa: CSAGQRNQPQHF
j_call: TRBJ2-3; clone_size: NA; d_call: TRBD2; v_call: TRBV7-6; cdr3_nt: TGTGCCAGCAGCTTACTAGCGGGGGGGTCAAAGGTTTCCCCAGATACGCAGTATTTT; cdr3_aa: CASSLLAGGSKVSPDTQYF
j_call: TRBJ2-3; clone_size: NA; d_call: NA; v_call: TRBV15; cdr3_nt: TGTGCCACCAGCAGAGATCGACCGGATACGCAGTATTTT; cdr3_aa: CATSRDRPDTQYF
j_call: TRBJ1-1; clone_size: NA; d_call: NA; v_call: TRBV2; cdr3_nt: TGTGCCAGCATTCTAGGGGGGCAGAACACTGAAGCTTTCTTT; cdr3_aa: CASILGGQNTEAFF
j_call: TRBJ2-1; clone_size: once; d_call: NA; v_call: TRBV18; cdr3_nt: TGTGCCAGCTCACCGTGGGGGGACAATGAGCAGTTCTTC; cdr3_aa: CASSPWGDNEQFF
j_call: TRBJ1-1; clone_size: few; d_call: NA; v_call: TRBV19; cdr3_nt: TGTGCCAGTAGTATAGAAGGACGGCCACTGAACACTGAAGCTTTCTTT; cdr3_aa: CASSIEGRPLNTEAFF
j_call: TRBJ1-2; clone_size: NA; d_call: TRBD1; v_call: TRBV19; cdr3_nt: TGTGCCAGTAGTAAAACAGGGGGCGCTCGGGGCTACACCTTC; cdr3_aa: CASSKTGGARGYTF
j_call: TRBJ2-7; clone_size: NA; d_call: TRBD2; v_call: TRBV5-1; cdr3_nt: TGCGCCAGCACCCAGACTAGCGGGGGCTACGAGCAGTACTTC; cdr3_aa: CASTQTSGGYEQYF
j_call: TRBJ2-7; clone_size: once; d_call: NA; v_call: TRBV19; cdr3_nt: TGTGCCAGTAGTATCCGAAAAGCAAGCACCTACGAGCAGTACTTC; cdr3_aa: CASSIRKASTYEQYF
j_call: TRBJ1-6; clone_size: once; d_call: TRBD1; v_call: TRBV27; cdr3_nt: TGTGCCAGCAGTAGACAGGGGGGTTTAAATTCACCCCTCCACTTT; cdr3_aa: CASSRQGGLNSPLHF
j_call: TRBJ2-1; clone_size: NA; d_call: TRBD2; v_call: TRBV29-1; cdr3_nt: TGCAGCGGGGGGGGTAAGGGAGGACAATATTCCAATGAGCAGTTCTTC; cdr3_aa: CSGGGKGGQYSNEQFF
j_call: TRBJ2-2; clone_size: NA; d_call: NA; v_call: TRBV7-3; cdr3_nt: TGTGCCAGCACCCCCGCAGGCAACACCGGGGAGCTGTTTTTT; cdr3_aa: CASTPAGNTGELFF
j_call: TRBJ2-2; clone_size: NA; d_call: NA; v_call: TRBV6-5; cdr3_nt: TGTGCCAGTTGGGAGGGGGGGATCACCGGGGAGCTGTTTTTT; cdr3_aa: CASWEGGITGELFF
j_call: TRBJ1-1; clone_size: once; d_call: NA; v_call: TRBV9; cdr3_nt: TGTGCCAGCAGCGTAAACCCCGGGTCCCCACCTTCGGCTTTCTTT; cdr3_aa: CASSVNPGSPPSAFF
j_call: TRBJ1-6; clone_size: NA; d_call: TRBD1; v_call: TRBV4-2; cdr3_nt: TGTGCCAGCAGCCAAGTGGGACAGGGGCCACGCTATAATTCACCCCTCCACTTT; cdr3_aa: CASSQVGQGPRYNSPLHF
j_call: TRBJ1-3; clone_size: once; d_call: NA; v_call: TRBV18; cdr3_nt: TGTGCCAGCTCACCACCGGTGGGCTCTGGAAACACCATATATTTT; cdr3_aa: CASSPPVGSGNTIYF
j_call: TRBJ1-6; clone_size: NA; d_call: TRBD1; v_call: TRBV13; cdr3_nt: TGTGCCAGCACCCGACAGGGGCCTAATTCACCCCTCCACTTT; cdr3_aa: CASTRQGPNSPLHF
j_call: TRBJ2-3; clone_size: once; d_call: NA; v_call: TRBV19; cdr3_nt: TGTGCCAGTAGTCCCGGGGGCACAGATACGCAGTATTTT; cdr3_aa: CASSPGGTDTQYF
j_call: TRBJ1-5; clone_size: once; d_call: NA; v_call: TRBV2; cdr3_nt: TGTGCCAGCAGAGGGGTTTGGGCAGGGCCCAATCAGCCCCAGCATTTT; cdr3_aa: CASRGVWAGPNQPQHF
j_call: TRBJ2-2; clone_size: NA; d_call: NA; v_call: TRBV9; cdr3_nt: TGTGCCAGCAGCGTAGTAGGCAGGCCGAACACCGGGGAGCTGTTTTTT; cdr3_aa: CASSVVGRPNTGELFF
j_call: TRBJ2-5; clone_size: once; d_call: NA; v_call: TRBV7-9; cdr3_nt: TGTGCCAGCAGTTTACTTCAAGAGACCCAGTACTTC; cdr3_aa: CASSLLQETQYF
j_call: TRBJ1-6; clone_size: NA; d_call: NA; v_call: TRBV4-3; cdr3_nt: TGCGCCAGCAGCCAAGATTTGAGGAGCTCCTATAATTCACCCCTCCACTTT; cdr3_aa: CASSQDLRSSYNSPLHF
j_call: TRBJ1-1; clone_size: once; d_call: NA; v_call: TRBV29-1; cdr3_nt: TGCAGCGTTGGTCTCAGGCTTATGGGTGAAGCTTTCTTT; cdr3_aa: CSVGLRLMGEAFF
j_call: TRBJ2-5; clone_size: NA; d_call: TRBD2; v_call: TRBV7-3; cdr3_nt: TGTGCCAGCAGCTTACTAGCGGAAGAGACCCAGTACTTC; cdr3_aa: CASSLLAEETQYF
j_call: TRBJ2-1; clone_size: NA; d_call: TRBD2; v_call: TRBV9; cdr3_nt: TGTGCCAGCAGTGAACGACTAGCGTTTGAGCAGTTCTTC; cdr3_aa: CASSERLAFEQFF
j_call: TRBJ1-1; clone_size: NA; d_call: NA; v_call: TRBV4-2; cdr3_nt: TGTGCCAGCAGCCAAGGAGGGGTAGGGACTGAAGCTTTCTTT; cdr3_aa: CASSQGGVGTEAFF
j_call: TRBJ2-7; clone_size: NA; d_call: TRBD2; v_call: TRBV5-4; cdr3_nt: TGTGCCAGCAGCTTGGAACTAGCGGGGGGGCCCTACGAGCAGTACTTC; cdr3_aa: CASSLELAGGPYEQYF
j_call: TRBJ1-5; clone_size: NA; d_call: TRBD1; v_call: TRBV11-3; cdr3_nt: TGTGCCAGCAGCTCGCGCTCCAGGGGGAAGACGAGCAATCAGCCCCAGCATTTT; cdr3_aa: CASSSRSRGKTSNQPQHF
j_call: TRBJ1-2; clone_size: NA; d_call: NA; v_call: TRBV6-5; cdr3_nt: TGTGCCAGCTCCCACAGGGAAATTGGCTATGGCTACACCTTC; cdr3_aa: CASSHREIGYGYTF
j_call: TRBJ2-2; clone_size: NA; d_call: TRBD1; v_call: TRBV7-2; cdr3_nt: TGTGCCAGCAGCTTAGGAAGAACCGGACAGGGCTACACCGGGGAGCTGTTTTTT; cdr3_aa: CASSLGRTGQGYTGELFF
j_call: TRBJ1-3; clone_size: NA; d_call: NA; v_call: TRBV5-4; cdr3_nt: TGTGCCAGCAGCTTGGAGACAGGCCTCTCTGGAAACACCATATATTTT; cdr3_aa: CASSLETGLSGNTIYF
j_call: TRBJ2-7; clone_size: NA; d_call: NA; v_call: TRBV2; cdr3_nt: TGTGCCAGCAGTGTCCGGACAGCAACCTACGAGCAGTACTTC; cdr3_aa: CASSVRTATYEQYF
j_call: TRBJ1-1; clone_size: NA; d_call: TRBD1; v_call: TRBV30; cdr3_nt: TGTGCCTGGAATCCCCCAGGGGGCGAAGCTTTCTTT; cdr3_aa: CAWNPPGGEAFF
j_call: TRBJ1-3; clone_size: NA; d_call: NA; v_call: TRBV7-9; cdr3_nt: TGTGCCAGCAGCCTACAGGGAACTGGAAACACCATATATTTT; cdr3_aa: CASSLQGTGNTIYF
j_call: TRBJ1-6; clone_size: NA; d_call: NA; v_call: TRBV19; cdr3_nt: TGTGCCAGTAGTGACTATGTGGCACCCCTCCACTTT; cdr3_aa: CASSDYVAPLHF
j_call: TRBJ1-5; clone_size: NA; d_call: NA; v_call: TRBV15; cdr3_nt: TGTGCCACCAGCGCCGAACAGGGCCAGCCCCAGCATTTT; cdr3_aa: CATSAEQGQPQHF
j_call: TRBJ2-3; clone_size: NA; d_call: TRBD2; v_call: TRBV7-8; cdr3_nt: TGTGCCAGCAGCCCGTTAGCGGGACTCACAGATACGCAGTATTTT; cdr3_aa: CASSPLAGLTDTQYF
j_call: TRBJ1-5; clone_size: NA; d_call: NA; v_call: TRBV6-2/TRBV6-3; cdr3_nt: TGTGCCAGCAGTTACCTGGGGGGAGGTCAGCCCCAGCATTTT; cdr3_aa: CASSYLGGGQPQHF